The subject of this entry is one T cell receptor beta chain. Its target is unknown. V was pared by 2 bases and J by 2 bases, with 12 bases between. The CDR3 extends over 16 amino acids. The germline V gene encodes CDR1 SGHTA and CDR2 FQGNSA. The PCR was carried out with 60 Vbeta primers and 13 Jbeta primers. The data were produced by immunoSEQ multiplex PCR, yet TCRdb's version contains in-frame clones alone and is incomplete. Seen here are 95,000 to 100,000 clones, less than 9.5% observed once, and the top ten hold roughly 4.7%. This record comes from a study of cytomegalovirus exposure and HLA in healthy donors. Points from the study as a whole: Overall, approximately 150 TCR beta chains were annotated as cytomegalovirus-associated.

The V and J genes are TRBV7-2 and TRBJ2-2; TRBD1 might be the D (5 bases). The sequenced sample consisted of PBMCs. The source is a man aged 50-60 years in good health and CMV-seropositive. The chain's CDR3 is CASSLTGPRNTGELFF. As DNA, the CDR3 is TGTGCCAGCAGCTTAACAGGACCTCGAAACACCGGGGAGCTGTTTTTT.